This T cell receptor beta chain stems from a study of CD8 T cells in Susac syndrome. RNA, at about 0.45 to 1 ug, was reverse transcribed with random hexamers. Each CDR3 protein is one row after TCRdb ran MiXCR on the immunoSEQ multiplex PCR reads. Here the sample spans 150,000 to 200,000 distinct CDR3 sequences, approximately 94% being singletons. The CDR3 has 18 amino acids. Germline loops: CDR1 MNHNS, CDR2 SASEGT. Deletions cut 5 bases from V and 6 bases from J, with 25 bases between. The chain carries TRBV6-1 and TRBJ2-2; D is tentatively TRBD1 or TRBD2 (7 bases each). The source is a human donor in good health. Material for sequencing was CD4+ T cells from PBMCs. The CDR3 DNA reads TGTGCCAGCAGTCGAGATCTTGGAGGGGGCGCGGGGGCCGGGGAGCTGTTTTTT. This codes for CASSRDLGGGAGAGELFF.